The 14 T cell receptor beta chains below all came from one sample that was sequenced in a study of T cell repertoires in cytomegalovirus infection. Their antigens remain unidentified. TCRdb called the reads again in MiXCR, with one record for every CDR3 protein. The table shows about 27,000 distinct CDR3 sequences, with about 19% occurring only once. Sample: CD8+ T cells from cultured PBMCs, taken from culture after CMV antigen stimulation. These receptor sequences come from a human donor in good health (CMV status not recorded). Some clones in this sample may be carry-over from other donors' samples.

This clonotype was picked up a small number of times. The rearrangement uses TRBV9 and TRBJ2-7; 8 bases are shared with TRBD1. The length of the CDR3 is 15 residues. Germline V lookup: CDR1 SGDLS, CDR2 YYNGEE. The J segment lost 0 bases and the V segment lost 4 bases, leaving 6 bases of the junction unmatched. The CDR3 spells CASSLGTGVSYEQYF. DNA of the CDR3: TGTGCCAGCAGCCTCGGGACAGGAGTCTCCTACGAGCAGTACTTC.

This clonotype occurred a few times. The chain recombines TRBV7-6 with TRBJ1-3; D not resolved. This CDR3 has 15 amino acids. CDR1 is SGHVS and CDR2 is FNYEAQ in the germline V gene. V lost 5 bases and J 0 bases, leaving 11 bases between the germline ends. The CDR3 bases are TGTGCCAGCAGCGTCGGCCAGAGCTCTGGAAACACCATATATTTT. Amino acids: CASSVGQSSGNTIYF.

This clonotype has a count of ten or more. This chain links TRBV7-6 with TRBJ2-5, with D perhaps matching TRBD1 or TRBD2 (5 bases each). The CDR3 runs 15 residues. With 6 bases removed from V and 4 bases from J, the gap between germline ends came to 18 bases. Germline V gene data show CDR1 as SGHVS and CDR2 as FNYEAQ. DNA for the CDR3: TGTGCCAGCAGAACCGGGACGTCTGCAAGAGAGACCCAGTACTTC. This encodes CASRTGTSARETQYF.

A single count supports this clonotype. The chain recombines TRBV2 with TRBJ2-7; tentatively, D is TRBD1 (6 bases). The ends were cut back, 7 bases at V and 4 bases at J, with 17 bases in the middle. CDR1 is SNHLY and CDR2 is FYNNEI in the germline V gene. The length of the CDR3 is 14 residues. CDR3 region: CASKVGAGPYEQYF. CDR3 nucleotide sequence: TGTGCCAGCAAGGTGGGGGCGGGCCCTTACGAGCAGTACTTC.

The gene calls are TRBV7-2 and TRBJ2-3, with D possibly being TRBD1 (5 bases). Germline loops: CDR1 SGHTA, CDR2 FQGNSA. V was shortened by 5 bases and J by 14 bases, with 20 bases between the two germline ends. The CDR3 has 13 residues. CDR3 region: CASSPAGHPALYF. The CDR3 coding sequence is TGTGCCAGCAGCCCCGCAGGGCACCCCGCTTTGTATTTT.

The genes are TRBV15 and TRBJ2-3; the match to TRBD2 covers 7 bases. This CDR3 is built from 18 residues. Germline V gives CDR1 LNHNV, CDR2 YYDKDF (reference sequence). J lost 3 bases, V lost 0 bases, and 12 bases had no gene match. CDR3: CATSRDPRGLAETDTQYF. In DNA, the CDR3 is TGTGCCACCAGCAGAGACCCCCGTGGGCTAGCGGAGACAGATACGCAGTATTTT. The variable domain in full, with the rest retrieved from reference TRBV15 and TRBJ2-3, is DAMVIQNPRYQVTQFGKPVTLSCSQTLNHNVMYWYQQKSSQAPKLLFHYYDKDFNNEADTPDNFQSRRPNTSFCFLDIRSPGLGDTAMYLCATSRDPRGLAETDTQYFGPGTRLTVL.

This sequence joins TRBV7-9 and TRBJ2-7; 8 bases map to TRBD2. The junction had 11 bases not matched to a gene; V was cut back by 1 base and J by 0 bases. In germline, CDR1 is SEHNR, CDR2 FQNEAQ (reference sequence). This CDR3 region has 18 residues. CDR3 region: CASSLGGRYDFSSYEQYF. CDR3 sequence (DNA): TGTGCCAGCAGCTTAGGCGGGAGGTACGACTTCAGCTCCTACGAGCAGTACTTC.

This chain connects TRBV20-1 to TRBJ2-7; 10 bases match TRBD2. V was clipped by 0 bases and J by 5 bases; unmatched bases: 7. Germline values: CDR1 DFQATT, CDR2 SNEGSKA (reference sequence). CDR3 length equals 15 residues. CDR3 residues: CSARDLSGRLNEQYF. CDR3 DNA sequence: TGCAGTGCTAGAGATCTTAGCGGGAGGCTCAACGAGCAGTACTTC.

This chain connects TRBV12-5 to TRBJ2-1, with D tentatively TRBD2 (6 bases). Per germline, CDR1 LGHNT and CDR2 FRNRAP. This CDR3 is 18 amino acids long. Trimming removed 2 bases at V and 0 bases at J, with 17 bases between. CDR3 nucleotides: TGTGCTAGTGGTTTGTCCCGTTCTAGCGCGAGCTCCTACAATGAGCAGTTCTTC. Translating gives CASGLSRSSASSYNEQFF.

This clonotype was detected many times. The CDR3 DNA follows: TGTGCCAGCAGCCCCGGACAGGGTCCGGAGACCCAGTACTTC. Translated: CASSPGQGPETQYF. The chain carries TRBV7-9 and TRBJ2-5; 8 positions agree with TRBD1. The CDR3 has 14 residues. The J segment lost 5 bases and the V segment lost 5 bases, leaving 7 bases of the junction unmatched. From germline, CDR1 is SEHNR and CDR2 FQNEAQ (reference sequence). Filled out from reference TRBV7-9 and TRBJ2-5, the complete variable domain reads DTGVSQNPRHKITKRGQNVTFRCDPISEHNRLYWYRQTLGQGPEFLTYFQNEAQLEKSRLLSDRFSAERPKGSFSTLEIQRTEQGDSAMYLCASSPGQGPETQYFGPGTRLLVL.

This clonotype showed up just a few times. J is TRBJ1-5 and V is TRBV11-2; D is uncertain. The CDR3 is 14 amino acids. Trimming cost V 1 base and J 0 bases, with 4 bases left between them. Germline CDR1 and CDR2: SGHAT and FQNNGV. In DNA form, the CDR3 reads TGTGCCAGCAGCTTAGGATTTAGCAATCAGCCCCAGCATTTT. This translates into CASSLGFSNQPQHF.

This chain uses TRBV7-6 with TRBJ1-1; TRBD1 matches 8 bases. The V and J ends lost 6 bases and 6 bases, in that order; junction bases with no gene match: 9. The CDR3 runs to 14 residues. CDR1 is SGHVS, CDR2 FNYEAQ, per germline. The CDR3 DNA follows: TGTGCCAGCAGGTCAGGGGGCGCCTGGGCTGAAGCTTTCTTT. Amino acid sequence: CASRSGGAWAEAFF.

The chain couples TRBV6-6 to TRBJ1-1; 9 bases agree with TRBD1. Germline CDR1 and CDR2: MNHNY and SVGAGI (reference sequence). V lost 4 bases and J lost 5; bases outside the gene matches: 5. There are 14 residues in the CDR3. In DNA form, the CDR3 reads TGTGCCAGCAGTTCGGACAGGGGAAGGACTGAAGCTTTCTTT. Amino acids: CASSSDRGRTEAFF.

CDR3 DNA sequence: TGTGCCAGCAGCTCGGGTCGGGGACAGGTATACACCGGGGAGCTGTTTTTT. Translated: CASSSGRGQVYTGELFF. V and J are TRBV5-5 and TRBJ2-2; 8 positions agree with TRBD1. From germline, CDR1 is SGHKS and CDR2 YYEKEE (reference sequence). The CDR3 loop spans 17 amino acids. V lost 3 bases to trimming and J lost 3 bases; unmatched junction nucleotides: 10.